This entry concerns a single T cell receptor (beta chain). TCRdb re-derived calls from the RT-PCR reads in MiXCR, one entry per CDR3 protein. The sample comprises about 680,000 distinct CDR3 sequences, more than 13% of which are singletons, and roughly 3.9% rests with the top ten. In germline, CDR1 is MNHNS, CDR2 SASEGT. The CDR3 runs 19 residues. The V and J ends lost 1 base and 0 bases respectively, with 16 bases between them. This chain joins TRBV6-1 and TRBJ2-6; D unclear. The clonotype originates from a female donor in good health, serving as a healthy control. Input material: memory CD4+ T cells from blood. CDR3 bases: TGTGCCAGCAGTGAAGTCCCCTTCGCGGCCAGCTCTGGGGCCAACGTCCTGACTTTC. Encoded protein: CASSEVPFAASSGANVLTF.